This passage covers 28 T cell receptor beta chains from one sample sequenced in a study of Graves' ophthalmopathy and Graves' hyperthyroidism. Amplification from RNA transcripts yielded the TCR beta CDR3 regions. First-round RT-PCR with HTBI primers preceded a second-round multiplex PCR. Via MiXCR, TCRdb re-called the multiplex PCR reads, giving one row per CDR3 protein. The repertoire holds a few hundred thousand distinct CDR3 sequences, with 15% as singletons. The sample consisted of peripheral blood. The receptors were gathered from a woman younger than 35 with stable Graves' hyperthyroidism.

This clonotype was counted ten times or more. The chain joins TRBV7-2 to TRBJ1-2, with 7 bases aligning to TRBD1. The CDR3 length is 20 residues. Germline assignment: CDR1 SGHTA and CDR2 FQGNSA. V lost 5 bases and J lost 6; bases outside the gene matches: 27. Here the CDR3 DNA reads TGTGCCAGCAGCATCGGACAGGCACACTTACTAAGGCAGGGACTGAATGGCTACACCTTC. This sequence encodes CASSIGQAHLLRQGLNGYTF. The full variable domain, rest sourced from reference TRBV7-2 and TRBJ1-2, is GAGVSQSPSNKVTEKGKDVELRCDPISGHTALYWYRQSLGQGLEFLIYFQGNSAPDKSGLPSDRFSAERTGGSVSTLTIQRTQQEDSAVYLCASSIGQAHLLRQGLNGYTFGSGTRLTVV.

The chain carries TRBV18 and TRBJ1-6; D call uncertain. Trimming removed 3 bases at V and 0 bases at J, with 9 bases between. Germline assignment: CDR1 KGHSH and CDR2 LQKENI. The CDR3 length is 16 residues. Written as DNA, the CDR3 is TGTGCCAGCTCACCGCTGCCTAGCTCCTATAATTCACCCCTCCACTTT. Protein: CASSPLPSSYNSPLHF.

J is TRBJ2-5 and V is TRBV20-1, with TRBD2 identical over 8 bases. The CDR3 extends over 14 amino acids. Germline-derived CDR1 and CDR2 are DFQATT and SNEGSKA (reference sequence). Trimming removed 1 base from V and 5 bases from J; junction bases left unmatched: 6. The CDR3 is CSARGLAGGETQYF. DNA of the CDR3: TGCAGTGCTAGAGGGCTAGCGGGTGGGGAGACCCAGTACTTC.

This clonotype was observed many times. The CDR3 protein is CAISNRDSIQYF. Written as DNA, the CDR3 is TGTGCCATCAGTAACCGGGACAGTATTCAGTACTTC. J is TRBJ2-4 and V is TRBV10-3, with TRBD1 identical over 7 bases. The CDR3 extends over 12 amino acids. Germline CDR1 and CDR2: ENHRY and SYGVKD. V lost 5 bases and J lost 10; bases outside the gene matches: 5.

This clonotype was detected a few times. The chain uses TRBV20-1 and TRBJ2-7; D ambiguous. Trimming left V 6 bases short and J 2 bases short, with 20 bases between. This CDR3 is built from 15 residues. Germline V gene sequence: CDR1 DFQATT, CDR2 SNEGSKA (reference sequence). In DNA form, the CDR3 reads TGCAGTGCCGCCCGAAAAGGGCTCCCCACCTACGAGCAGTACTTC. Translated, it gives CSAARKGLPTYEQYF.

This clonotype showed up many times. The rearrangement links TRBV20-1 to TRBJ2-7; 10 nucleotides align to TRBD1. Germline CDR1 reads DFQATT; CDR2 reads SNEGSKA (reference sequence). This CDR3 has 14 residues. The trim removed 3 bases at V and 5 bases at J, leaving 7 bases unmatched. CDR3 amino acids: CSARVGTGDHEQYF. CDR3 bases: TGCAGTGCTAGGGTGGGGACAGGGGACCACGAGCAGTACTTC.

This clonotype was counted only a few times. CDR3 nucleotides: TGTGCCAGCAGCCAATCCGGGATACAAGCTTTCTTT. It codes for CASSQSGIQAFF. The gene calls are TRBV3-1 and TRBJ1-1; D is unresolved. Germline CDR1 and CDR2: LGHDT and YNNKEL (reference sequence). The germline V and J ends were trimmed by 2 bases and 9 bases, with 10 bases remaining between them. The CDR3 covers 12 residues.

This clonotype was seen many times. The chain combines TRBV5-1 with TRBJ1-1; possible D gene TRBD1, 5 bases. Between the trimmed V and J ends, which lost 1 base and 0 bases, there was a span of 7 bases. The CDR3 spans 14 residues. The germline V gene encodes CDR1 SGHRS and CDR2 YFSETQ. The chain's CDR3 is CASSLPGVNTEAFF. CDR3 DNA: TGCGCCAGCAGCTTGCCGGGGGTGAACACTGAAGCTTTCTTT.

This clonotype has a count of ten or more. This chain uses TRBV19 with TRBJ1-5; the D gene is possibly TRBD1 (5 bases). The CDR3 is 14 amino acids. CDR1 is LNHDA and CDR2 is SQIVND in the germline V gene (reference sequence). V was cut by 4 bases and J by 0 bases, with 7 bases left in between. The CDR3 loop is CASSTQGSNQPQHF. In DNA form, the CDR3 reads TGTGCCAGTAGTACTCAGGGTAGCAATCAGCCCCAGCATTTT.

The chain carries TRBV18 and TRBJ2-5; the D is unclear. Trimming pared 0 bases from V and 5 bases from J, leaving 10 bases between. Germline V gene lookup returns CDR1 KGHSH and CDR2 LQKENI. The CDR3 consists of 14 residues. CDR3 in amino acids: CASSPPNPRETQYF. In nucleotides, the CDR3 is TGTGCCAGCTCACCACCGAACCCCAGGGAGACCCAGTACTTC.

This clonotype was detected many times. The J gene is TRBJ1-2, the V gene TRBV20-1, with D unclear. This CDR3 spans 13 amino acids. Germline lookup yields CDR1 DFQATT and CDR2 SNEGSKA (reference sequence). V lost 6 bases and J 2 bases, leaving 13 bases between the germline ends. DNA of the CDR3: TGCAGTGCGACGTCGGGATCCAACTATGGCTACACCTTC. This sequence encodes CSATSGSNYGYTF.

This clonotype was picked up many times. The chain carries TRBV5-1 and TRBJ2-7; 9 bases agree with TRBD2. V lost 4 bases, J lost 0 bases, and 8 bases stayed unmatched. Looked up from germline, CDR1 is SGHRS and CDR2 is YFSETQ. The CDR3 is made up of 16 amino acids. As DNA, the CDR3 is TGCGCCAGCAGCAAGATCCTAGCGGGGAACTCCTACGAGCAGTACTTC. Amino acid sequence: CASSKILAGNSYEQYF.

This clonotype has a count of ten or more. The chain uses TRBV12-3 or TRBV12-4 and TRBJ2-5; TRBD2 matches at 13 bases. This CDR3 is built from 15 residues. Trimming at V came to 7 bases and at J to 4 bases, leaving 6 bases not matched to a gene. CDR3 sequence: CASTRLAGGVETQYF. In DNA form, the CDR3 reads TGTGCCAGCACCAGACTAGCGGGGGGTGTAGAGACCCAGTACTTC.

This clonotype was found many times. The J gene is TRBJ1-6, the V gene TRBV9; D is unclear. The CDR3 runs to 14 residues. V was trimmed by 5 bases and J by 7 bases, leaving 13 bases between them. The germline V gene has CDR1 SGDLS and CDR2 YYNGEE. CDR3 sequence (DNA): TGTGCCAGCAGTGTGGTAGGGCTCAATTCACCCCTCCACTTT. Residues: CASSVVGLNSPLHF.

The V and J genes are TRBV2 and TRBJ2-2; D remains ambiguous. Trimming took off 7 bases at V and 3 bases at J, with 6 bases between the two ends. The germline V gene encodes CDR1 SNHLY and CDR2 FYNNEI. The CDR3 covers 12 residues. CDR3 DNA: TGTGCCAGCACCGCGGACACCGGGGAGCTGTTTTTT. Translating gives CASTADTGELFF. The full variable domain, its missing parts supplied by reference TRBV2 and TRBJ2-2, is EPEVTQTPSHQVTQMGQEVILRCVPISNHLYFYWYRQILGQKVEFLVSFYNNEISEKSEIFDDQFSVERPDGSNFTLKIRSTKLEDSAMYFCASTADTGELFFGEGSRLTVL.

The rearrangement links TRBV30 to TRBJ1-6; D gene ambiguous. CDR1 is GTSNPN and CDR2 is SVGIG in the germline V gene (reference sequence). The CDR3 loop spans 11 amino acids. Trimming left V 3 bases short and J 13 bases short, with 10 bases between. The CDR3 protein is CAWSTPEPLHF. CDR3 DNA sequence: TGTGCCTGGAGCACCCCGGAGCCCCTCCACTTT.

In its sample, this clonotype was seen many times. J is TRBJ2-7 and V is TRBV4-1; D remains ambiguous. V dropped 0 bases and J dropped 2 bases, with 14 bases sitting between them. This CDR3 spans 16 amino acids. CDR1 is MGHRA, CDR2 YSYEKL, per germline. As DNA, the CDR3 is TGCGCCAGCAGCCAAGATCAGAGGACGACAACCTACGAGCAGTACTTC. Its protein is CASSQDQRTTTYEQYF.

This clonotype has at least ten counts. As DNA, the CDR3 is TGTGCCAGCAGTTACCGGCAGGGATGGGGGTCACCCCTCCACTTT. Amino acids: CASSYRQGWGSPLHF. The chain links TRBV6-2 or TRBV6-3 to TRBJ1-6; tentative D call: TRBD1 (5 bases). V shed 2 bases and J shed 10 bases, with 15 bases lying between them. In germline, CDR1 is MNHEY, CDR2 SVGEGT. This CDR3 region has 15 residues.

The chain joins TRBV12-5 to TRBJ1-2; 7 positions match TRBD1. This CDR3 is 15 amino acids long. The V gene's germline CDR1 is LGHNT and CDR2 FRNRAP. V shed 6 bases, J shed 3 bases, and the junction held 10 bases outside the gene matches. The CDR3 nucleotides are TGTGCTAGTGGCCCGACAGGGCCTGAACACTATGGCTACACCTTC. Its protein is CASGPTGPEHYGYTF.

The chain is built from TRBV29-1 and TRBJ2-4, with 9 bases matching TRBD2. CDR1 and CDR2 (germline): SQVTM, ANQGSEA. J gave up 6 bases and V 7 bases, and 13 bases lay outside the gene matches. The CDR3 loop spans 15 amino acids. The CDR3 DNA sequence: TGCAGCGCCGACGGGGCTAGCGGGGATCCAAACATTCAGTACTTC. Its translation is CSADGASGDPNIQYF.

In its sample, this clonotype was seen once. The chain employs TRBV19 and TRBJ2-7, with 8 bases matching TRBD1. With V trimmed by 2 bases and J by 2 bases, 2 bases remained unmatched. Germline V gene sequence: CDR1 LNHDA, CDR2 SQIVND (reference sequence). This CDR3 has 14 residues. This chain's CDR3 is CASSIRTGTYEQYF. DNA for the CDR3: TGTGCCAGTAGTATAAGGACAGGGACCTACGAGCAGTACTTC.

The chain recombines TRBV11-3 with TRBJ2-7; unclear D gene. The CDR3 spans 13 residues. Trimming stripped 8 bases from V and 0 bases from J, with 11 bases between. Germline V gene data show CDR1 as SGHNT and CDR2 as YENEEA. The CDR3 loop is CASGWTGSYEQYF. For the CDR3, the DNA is TGTGCCAGCGGATGGACCGGCTCCTACGAGCAGTACTTC.

In its sample, this clonotype was seen many times. V is TRBV29-1 and J is TRBJ1-1, with 8 bases identical to TRBD1. The V segment lost 8 bases and the J segment 1 base; nucleotides outside the gene matches: 9. The CDR3 runs to 14 residues. Germline-derived CDR1 and CDR2 are SQVTM and ANQGSEA. The CDR3 DNA sequence: TGCAGCTCGGATTCCGGGACAGGGAACACTGAAGCTTTCTTT. Translation gives CSSDSGTGNTEAFF.

The chain couples TRBV12-3 or TRBV12-4 to TRBJ2-2; 8 bases match TRBD2. The CDR3 loop spans 15 amino acids. The J segment lost 5 bases and the V segment lost 8 bases, leaving 10 bases of the junction unmatched. The CDR3 DNA reads TGTGCCAGCGGATATAGCGGGATCGAGACCGGGGAGCTGTTTTTT. Its translation is CASGYSGIETGELFF.

The chain couples TRBV20-1 to TRBJ1-1; TRBD1 might be the D (6 bases). V gave up 1 base and J gave up 3 bases, with 9 bases separating them. Germline CDR1 and CDR2: DFQATT and SNEGSKA (reference sequence). CDR3 length: 13 residues. This CDR3 is CSARGDTDTEAFF. The CDR3, as DNA: TGCAGTGCTAGAGGGGACACCGACACTGAAGCTTTCTTT.

This clonotype was picked up many times. The DNA of the CDR3 is TGTGCCAGCAGTTTTGGCTTTGGTGGGGGGACTGAAGCTTTCTTT. Protein sequence: CASSFGFGGGTEAFF. This sequence joins TRBV6-5 and TRBJ1-1; D perhaps matches TRBD1 (5 bases). This CDR3 region has 15 residues. The V end was cut by 4 bases, the J end by 5 bases, with 17 bases between. In germline, CDR1 is MNHEY, CDR2 SVGAGI.

On this clonotype itself: Just one base apart from a much larger clone, this may be a read error. The J gene is TRBJ2-6, the V gene TRBV3-1; D uncertain. CDR3 size: 14 residues. Deletions cut 1 base from V and 3 bases from J, with 4 bases between. CDR1 is LGHDT and CDR2 is YNNKEL in the germline V gene (reference sequence). Written as DNA, the CDR3 is TGTGCCAGCAGCCAAGGGGGTGGGGCCAACGTCCTGACTTTC. Encoded protein: CASSQGGGANVLTF.

This clonotype was counted at least ten times. The V call is TRBV6-5, the J call TRBJ1-2; tentative D call: TRBD1 (6 bases). V gave up 2 bases and J gave up 2 bases, with 12 bases separating them. This CDR3 has 15 amino acids. The V gene's germline CDR1 is MNHEY and CDR2 SVGAGI. The CDR3 nucleotides are TGTGCCAGCAGTTACGGCGAGGGGGGCAACTATGGCTACACCTTC. Protein: CASSYGEGGNYGYTF.